These T cell receptor beta chains were read from a single sample in a study of T cell responses to AZD1222 COVID-19 vaccine. Profiling relied on immunoSEQ multiplex PCR, and the TCRdb table lists in-frame clones only, not all of them. This repertoire shows about 110,000 clones, nearly 90% found once; its top ten account for 2.5%. This specimen consisted of peripheral blood, obtained 28 days after the second AZD1222 dose. The source is an adult who received the AZD1222 COVID-19 vaccine. Both conserved end residues are part of each CDR3. Fields, in order: J gene, V gene, clone size, D gene, CDR3 protein, CDR3 DNA. The D gene is left open where the match is weak. Not all rows give a size; the values are once, few, many and, for expanded clones, a class.

>TRBJ2-2|TRBV9|.|.
CASSVATNQQSGELFF
TGTGCCAGCAGCGTAGCTACGAACCAGCAGAGCGGGGAGCTGTTTTTT
>TRBJ2-3|TRBV5-5|.|.
CASSPYTGSLSSDTQYF
TGTGCCAGCAGCCCATACACCGGGTCCTTGAGCAGCGATACGCAGTATTTT
>TRBJ1-1|TRBV27|.|.
CASSLSGVNTEAFF
TGTGCCAGCAGTTTATCGGGAGTTAACACTGAAGCTTTCTTT
>TRBJ2-7|TRBV19|.|.
CASSGAQRASYEQYF
TGTGCCAGTAGTGGCGCACAGCGGGCCTCCTACGAGCAGTACTTC
>TRBJ2-3|TRBV9|.|.
CASSVGTGVGGDTQYF
TGTGCCAGCAGCGTAGGGACCGGGGTAGGGGGAGATACGCAGTATTTT
>TRBJ2-7|TRBV28|.|.
CASRGTYEQYF
TGTGCCAGCAGGGGTACCTACGAGCAGTACTTC
>TRBJ2-2|TRBV19|.|.
CASSTYRAPTGELFF
TGTGCCAGTAGTACATACAGGGCTCCCACCGGGGAGCTGTTTTTT
>TRBJ2-7|TRBV7-2|.|TRBD2
CASSSPRDRRTSGFYEQYF
TGTGCCAGCAGCTCCCCCAGGGATCGGAGGACTAGCGGGTTCTACGAGCAGTACTTC
>TRBJ2-7|TRBV19|.|.
CASSNSYEQYF
TGTGCCAGTAGTAACTCCTACGAGCAGTACTTC
>TRBJ1-5|TRBV15|.|.
CATSSTGKGQPQHF
TGTGCCACCAGCAGTACAGGGAAGGGTCAGCCCCAGCATTTT
>TRBJ2-1|TRBV11-3|.|TRBD2
CASSFSGSPSNEQFF
TGTGCCAGCAGCTTCAGCGGGAGTCCTTCGAATGAGCAGTTCTTC
>TRBJ1-6|TRBV5-4|.|TRBD1
CASSRGDSFLNSPLHF
TGTGCCAGCAGCAGAGGGGACAGTTTTTTGAATTCACCCCTCCACTTT
>TRBJ1-2|TRBV5-1|.|.
CASSLTGRNYGYTF
TGCGCCAGCAGCTTGACGGGACGGAACTATGGCTACACCTTC
>TRBJ1-5|TRBV5-1|.|TRBD1
CASSLGQGNGQPQHF
TGCGCCAGCAGCTTGGGACAGGGTAACGGTCAGCCCCAGCATTTT
>TRBJ2-5|TRBV24-1|.|TRBD1
CATSDFRTGVQTQYF
TGTGCCACCAGTGATTTTCGAACAGGGGTTCAGACCCAGTACTTC
>TRBJ2-1|TRBV6-2/TRBV6-3|.|.
CASSYAGRNNEQFF
TGTGCCAGCAGTTACGCCGGCCGGAACAATGAGCAGTTCTTC
>TRBJ2-5|TRBV19|.|.
CASRRTRYQETQYF
TGTGCCAGTAGGCGTACAAGGTACCAAGAGACCCAGTACTTC
>TRBJ2-2|TRBV10-1|.|TRBD1
CARRPPGGARTGELFF
TGCGCCCGCAGGCCCCCAGGGGGCGCCAGGACCGGGGAGCTGTTTTTT
>TRBJ1-1|TRBV12-3/TRBV12-4|.|.
CASSSGDTEAFF
TGTGCCAGCAGTTCAGGGGACACTGAAGCTTTCTTT
>TRBJ2-7|TRBV18|.|.
CASSPGGAREVYEQYF
TGTGCCAGCTCACCAGGGGGAGCGAGAGAAGTCTACGAGCAGTACTTC
>TRBJ2-1|TRBV28|.|TRBD2
CASSFLGTSNNEQFF
TGTGCCAGCAGTTTTCTCGGGACTAGTAACAATGAGCAGTTCTTC
>TRBJ2-5|TRBV19|.|TRBD1
CASSHRTGGILETQYF
TGTGCCAGTAGTCATCGGACAGGGGGTATATTGGAGACCCAGTACTTC
>TRBJ1-4|TRBV19|.|.
CATQGEKLFF
TGTGCCACCCAGGGCGAAAAACTGTTTTTT
>TRBJ1-2|TRBV27|once|.
CASTTTPANGYTF
TGTGCCAGCACCACCACCCCGGCAAATGGCTACACCTTC
>TRBJ2-7|TRBV6-1|.|.
CASSALRAGVYSYEQYF
TGTGCCAGCAGTGCCTTACGGGCAGGGGTCTACTCCTACGAGCAGTACTTC
>TRBJ2-1|TRBV29-1|few|TRBD1
CSSKGQASYNEQFF
TGCAGCTCGAAAGGACAGGCATCCTACAATGAGCAGTTCTTC
>TRBJ1-5|TRBV5-1|.|.
CASRQTENSNQPQHF
TGCGCCAGCAGGCAGACAGAAAATAGCAATCAGCCCCAGCATTTT
>TRBJ2-1|TRBV9|.|TRBD2
CASSVETSAYNEQFF
TGTGCCAGCAGCGTAGAAACTAGCGCATACAATGAGCAGTTCTTC
>TRBJ1-3|TRBV6-5|once|TRBD1
CASSTGGGNTIYF
TGTGCCAGCAGTACAGGGGGTGGAAACACCATATATTTT
>TRBJ2-5|TRBV10-3|.|.
CAISEDQQGRETQYF
TGTGCCATCAGTGAGGATCAACAGGGTCGAGAGACCCAGTACTTC
>TRBJ1-2|TRBV28|.|TRBD1
CASSFSGGLGYTF
TGTGCCAGCAGCTTTTCAGGGGGCTTGGGCTACACCTTC
>TRBJ1-5|TRBV19|.|TRBD1
CASGQVNSNQPQHF
TGTGCCAGTGGACAGGTTAATAGCAATCAGCCCCAGCATTTT
>TRBJ1-5|TRBV2|.|.
CASSNGRGRYQPQHF
TGTGCCAGCAGTAACGGACGCGGTAGATACCAGCCCCAGCATTTT
>TRBJ2-7|TRBV6-2/TRBV6-3|.|.
CASSPRGPLSSYEQYF
TGTGCCAGCAGTCCCAGGGGACCCCTCTCCTCCTACGAGCAGTACTTC
>TRBJ1-2|TRBV24-1|.|TRBD1
CATSEAGTGLSGYTF
TGTGCCACCAGTGAAGCCGGGACAGGGTTATCTGGCTACACCTTC
>TRBJ1-2|TRBV5-1|.|.
CASRQDITNYGYTF
TGCGCCAGCAGACAGGACATCACTAACTATGGCTACACCTTC
>TRBJ2-1|TRBV7-8|.|TRBD2
CASSLWTSGSNEQFF
TGTGCCAGCAGCTTATGGACTAGCGGGAGCAATGAGCAGTTCTTC
>TRBJ1-3|TRBV19|.|TRBD1
CASGTGDNTIYF
TGTGCCAGTGGGACAGGGGATAACACCATATATTTT
>TRBJ2-2|TRBV5-1|.|TRBD1
CASSSGTGGTGELFF
TGCGCCAGCAGCTCCGGGACAGGGGGCACCGGGGAGCTGTTTTTT
>TRBJ1-1|TRBV6-5|few|TRBD1
CASSLTGDTEAFF
TGTGCCAGCAGTCTGACAGGGGACACTGAAGCTTTCTTT
>TRBJ2-7|TRBV29-1|.|.
CSVVGRYEQYF
TGCAGCGTTGTCGGCCGATACGAGCAGTACTTC
>TRBJ1-1|TRBV6-1|.|.
CASSEVRGAGAFF
TGTGCCAGCAGTGAAGTTAGGGGGGCTGGAGCTTTCTTT
>TRBJ2-5|TRBV11-2|.|.
CASSLSHGETQYF
TGTGCCAGCAGCTTGTCTCACGGGGAGACCCAGTACTTC
>TRBJ2-5|TRBV7-8|.|.
CASSLDRGRETQYF
TGTGCCAGCAGCTTAGATCGGGGACGAGAGACCCAGTACTTC
>TRBJ1-4|TRBV27|.|.
CASSLGQGGEKLFF
TGTGCCAGCAGTTTAGGGCAGGGAGGTGAAAAACTGTTTTTT
>TRBJ1-5|TRBV27|.|.
CASSLEAGLQPQHF
TGTGCCAGCAGTTTGGAAGCAGGGCTTCAGCCCCAGCATTTT
>TRBJ1-4|TRBV6-6|.|.
CASRGTVEKLFF
TGTGCCAGCAGGGGGACGGTTGAAAAACTGTTTTTT
>TRBJ2-5|TRBV29-1|.|.
CSGVPGQETQYF
TGCAGCGGGGTTCCGGGGCAGGAGACCCAGTACTTC
>TRBJ1-6|TRBV9|few|TRBD1
CASSDRGSPPLHF
TGTGCCAGCAGCGACAGGGGATCCCCACCCCTCCACTTT